This entry concerns a single T cell receptor (beta chain). No antigen is known for it. This sample was taken from a study of cytomegalovirus exposure and HLA in healthy donors. Whole-study findings and limits: The authors later linked a missense DCLRE1C variant to TCR beta V- and J-gene trimming. V segments that were indistinguishable, TRBV6-2 and TRBV6-3 among them, were omitted from analysis.

CDR3 size: 15 residues. CDR1 is LNHDA, CDR2 SQIVND, per germline (reference sequence). After removal of 4 bases from V and 7 bases from J, the junction contained 9 bases not matched to a gene. A multiplex PCR was run with 60 Vbeta primers and 13 Jbeta primers. Clones were read by immunoSEQ multiplex PCR, and TCRdb kept only the in-frame ones, dropping some. Of about 69,000 clones in the sample, about 70% were seen once. The gene calls are TRBV19 and TRBJ1-2; TRBD1 matches at 10 bases. This clonotype originated in a young man in good health and CMV-seronegative. The sequencing sample was made of PBMCs. CDR3 in amino acids: CASSTKTGGLGGYTF. CDR3 DNA: TGTGCCAGTAGTACAAAGACAGGGGGCTTAGGTGGCTACACCTTC.